Listed here are 8 T cell receptor beta chains from one sample, sequenced in a study of blood T cell repertoires in COVID-19. Assay: immunoSEQ multiplex PCR; the TCRdb copy retains only in-frame clones and omits some. The sample carries roughly 62,000 clones, approximately 82% recorded once. Sequencing input: peripheral blood. These receptors were obtained from a man between 60 and 75 years old with acute or convalescent COVID-19.

The genes are TRBV18 and TRBJ1-2; 8 positions match TRBD1. The CDR3 totals 14 residues. Germline assignment: CDR1 KGHSH and CDR2 LQKENI. The junction had 5 bases not matched to a gene; V was cut back by 2 bases and J by 6 bases. The CDR3 coding sequence is TGTGCCAGCTCACCATCGGACAGGGTCAATGGCTACACCTTC. It codes for CASSPSDRVNGYTF.

The rearrangement joins TRBV5-1 to TRBJ1-1; D possibly corresponds to TRBD1 (5 bases). Trimming cost V 2 bases and J 0 bases, with 14 bases left between them. CDR3 length: 16 residues. Per the germline V gene, CDR1 is SGHRS and CDR2 is YFSETQ. CDR3 sequence: CASSFPAGSLNTEAFF. As DNA, the CDR3 is TGCGCCAGCAGCTTCCCCGCAGGGTCCCTGAACACTGAAGCTTTCTTT.

The J gene is TRBJ1-2, the V gene TRBV5-4; TRBD1 agrees at 11 bases. CDR1 is SGHNT, CDR2 YYREEE, per germline (reference sequence). The CDR3 is 16 residues long. V dropped 4 bases and J dropped 8; count of bases not matched to a gene: 13. CDR3 nucleotides: TGTGCCAGCAGCCCAGCCGGGACAGGGGGTTATAAGGGCTACACCTTC. The encoded protein is CASSPAGTGGYKGYTF. The full variable domain, with the rest looked up from reference TRBV5-4 and TRBJ1-2, is ETGVTQSPTHLIKTRGQQVTLRCSSQSGHNTVSWYQQALGQGPQFIFQYYREEENGRGNFPPRFSGLQFPNYSSELNVNALELDDSALYLCASSPAGTGGYKGYTFGSGTRLTVV.

V and J are TRBV5-1 and TRBJ1-1; 10 bases fit TRBD1. The CDR3 contains 14 residues. After removal of 0 bases from V and 8 bases from J, the junction contained 4 bases not matched to a gene. Germline V lookup: CDR1 SGHRS, CDR2 YFSETQ. CDR3 bases: TGCGCCAGCAGCTTGGATGGACAGGGGGTGGAAGCTTTCTTT. Protein sequence: CASSLDGQGVEAFF.

In this sample, this clone turned up once. The rearrangement joins TRBV2 to TRBJ1-2; tentatively, D is TRBD1 (6 bases). V was clipped by 3 bases and J by 5 bases, with 10 bases between them. Germline V gene data show CDR1 as SNHLY and CDR2 as FYNNEI. The CDR3 length is 13 residues. For the CDR3, the DNA is TGTGCCAGCAGTGAGGGGGCCGATTATGGCTACACCTTC. It is translated as CASSEGADYGYTF.

The chain links TRBV18 to TRBJ2-1; D is possibly TRBD2 (5 bases). V lost 3 bases and J lost 0, with 12 bases in between. Germline V gives CDR1 KGHSH, CDR2 LQKENI. This CDR3 has 16 amino acids. CDR3 residues: CASSPRGSDSYNEQFF. The CDR3 coding sequence is TGTGCCAGCTCACCGAGAGGGTCCGACTCCTACAATGAGCAGTTCTTC.

This clone appeared a few times. The genes are TRBV5-1 and TRBJ1-1; TRBD1 matches at 9 bases. This CDR3 has 15 residues. Trimming at V came to 4 bases and at J to 5 bases, leaving 9 bases not matched to a gene. Germline-derived CDR1 and CDR2 are SGHRS and YFSETQ. CDR3 loop: CASSDYGQGLTEAFF. The DNA of the CDR3 is TGCGCCAGCAGCGACTACGGACAGGGGTTGACTGAAGCTTTCTTT.

The chain uses TRBV12-5 and TRBJ2-6; D might be TRBD2 (6 bases). Germline values: CDR1 LGHNT, CDR2 FRNRAP. The length of the CDR3 is 13 residues. V was clipped by 5 bases and J by 15 bases, with 17 bases between them. The CDR3 DNA sequence: TGTGCTAGTGGTAGGGCGGCGGGAACGCCCCTGACTTTC. Protein sequence: CASGRAAGTPLTF.